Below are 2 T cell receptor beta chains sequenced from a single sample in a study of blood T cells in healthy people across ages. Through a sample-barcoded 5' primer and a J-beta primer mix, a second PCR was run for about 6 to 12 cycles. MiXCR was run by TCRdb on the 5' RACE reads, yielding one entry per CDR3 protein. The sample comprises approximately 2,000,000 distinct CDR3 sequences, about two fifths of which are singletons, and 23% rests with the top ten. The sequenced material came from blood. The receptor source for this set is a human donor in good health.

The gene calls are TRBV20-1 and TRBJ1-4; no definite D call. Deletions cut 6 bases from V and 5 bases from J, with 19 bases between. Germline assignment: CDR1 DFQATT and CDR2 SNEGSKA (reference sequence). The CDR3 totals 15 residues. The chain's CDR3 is CSASDTGRPNEKLFF. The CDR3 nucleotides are TGCAGTGCCTCAGATACCGGGAGACCAAATGAAAAACTGTTTTTT.

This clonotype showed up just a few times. The CDR3 nucleotides are TGTGCCATCAGGGACGGATCCTCTGGAAACACCATATATTTT. Protein: CAIRDGSSGNTIYF. The V call is TRBV10-3, the J call TRBJ1-3, with unresolved D. Trimming removed 6 bases at V and 0 bases at J, with 9 bases between. Looked up from germline, CDR1 is ENHRY and CDR2 is SYGVKD. The CDR3 covers 14 residues.